Listed below are T cell receptor beta chains from one sample, sequenced in a study of naive and memory T cell subsets. TCRdb itself ran the UMI-ligation and nested PCR reads through MiXCR, one entry per CDR3 protein. The repertoire consists of approximately 90,000 distinct CDR3 sequences, with about 10% occurring once and the leading ten covering just over 0.13%. Specimen: naive CD4+ T cells from blood. These receptors came from a human donor in good health. Both conserved end residues are part of each CDR3. A D gene is named only where the DNA matches it firmly. Expanded clones are given a class, and other clones once, few, many or no size at all.

clone_size	v_call	j_call	d_call	cdr3_nt	cdr3_aa
-	TRBV4-2	TRBJ1-5	TRBD1	TGTGCCAGCAGCCAAGAAAATTACATGGGACAGGGTGGACAGCCCCAGCATTTT	CASSQENYMGQGGQPQHF
many	TRBV12-3/TRBV12-4	TRBJ2-1	-	TGTGCCAGCACCTCCGACCTAGGTAATGAGCAGTTCTTC	CASTSDLGNEQFF
-	TRBV7-8	TRBJ2-2	-	TGTGCCAGCAGTCCACGGGACAATAAACCCACCGGGGAGCTGTTTTTT	CASSPRDNKPTGELFF
few	TRBV9	TRBJ2-1	-	TGTGCCAGCAGCGTAGCGGCAGGACACATCTACAATGAGCAGTTCTTC	CASSVAAGHIYNEQFF
-	TRBV29-1	TRBJ2-5	-	TGCAGCGTTGTTGCGTACCAAGAGACCCAGTACTTC	CSVVAYQETQYF
-	TRBV28	TRBJ2-7	TRBD2	TGTGCCGCTAGCGGGAGCTGGTACGAGCAGTACTTC	CAASGSWYEQYF
many	TRBV29-1	TRBJ2-3	-	TGCAGCGTTGTGGACCCGGCGGCGCAGTATTTT	CSVVDPAAQYF
many	TRBV21-1	TRBJ2-5	-	TGTGCCAGCAGCAAAGCCGCAGCCCAAGAGACCCAGTACTTC	CASSKAAAQETQYF
-	TRBV19	TRBJ2-1	TRBD2	TGTGCCAGTAGTATCCAGCTAGCGGGAGGGGCTGAGCAGTTCTTC	CASSIQLAGGAEQFF
many	TRBV4-2	TRBJ2-7	-	TGTGCCAGCAGCCATCGAAGCGGGGGACAGGGCTACGAGCAGTACTTC	CASSHRSGGQGYEQYF
few	TRBV30	TRBJ1-1	TRBD1	TGTGCCTGGAGTGTAAAGGGGACAGTGAACACTGAAGCTTTCTTT	CAWSVKGTVNTEAFF
-	TRBV18	TRBJ2-1	-	TGTGCCAGCTTCCGGGACACGAGGAATGAGCAGTTCTTC	CASFRDTRNEQFF
few	TRBV27	TRBJ2-5	-	TGTGCCAGCTCGATGAGGGGGGAGACCCAGTACTTC	CASSMRGETQYF
many	TRBV3-1	TRBJ2-3	TRBD2	TGTGCCAGCGGCGGGGGTACGCAGTATTTT	CASGGGTQYF
-	TRBV7-2	TRBJ1-6	-	TGTGCCAGCAGCTCGACCCCGAGTAATTCACCCCTCCACTTT	CASSSTPSNSPLHF
many	TRBV20-1	TRBJ2-7	TRBD2	TGCAGTGCTAGAGAAAACCCGGGACTAGCTCGCGAGCAGTACTTC	CSARENPGLAREQYF
-	TRBV7-9	TRBJ2-1	TRBD1	TGTGCCAGCAGCTTCGCGGACAGGGTCAATGAGCAGTTCTTC	CASSFADRVNEQFF
few	TRBV6-2/TRBV6-3	TRBJ2-1	-	TGTGCCAGCAGTTACGACCCCCGTGTAAGAGGGGAGCAGTTCTTC	CASSYDPRVRGEQFF
-	TRBV7-2	TRBJ2-7	TRBD1	TGTGCCAGCAGCTTAGGGGGGACAGCCCGATACGAGCAGTACTTC	CASSLGGTARYEQYF
many	TRBV12-3/TRBV12-4	TRBJ2-2	-	TGTGCCAGCAGTTTTGGGACCATAAACACCGGGGAGCTGTTTTTT	CASSFGTINTGELFF
few	TRBV6-2/TRBV6-3	TRBJ2-5	-	TGTGCCAGCAGTTACGCAGGGGTAAAGACCCAGTACTTC	CASSYAGVKTQYF
few	TRBV5-1	TRBJ2-1	TRBD2	TGCGCCAGCAGCTTGGTTCTAGCGGGAGGTGAGCAGTTCTTC	CASSLVLAGGEQFF
-	TRBV7-9	TRBJ2-7	TRBD1	TGTGCCAGCAGCTTGACAGGGGTTTCCTACGAGCAGTACTTC	CASSLTGVSYEQYF
-	TRBV20-1	TRBJ2-7	TRBD1	TGCACTTTCCGGGACAGGGCTACCTACGAGCAGTACTTC	CTFRDRATYEQYF
-	TRBV2	TRBJ2-5	TRBD2	TGTGCCAGCACCCGGACTAGCGGGGGAGAGACCCAGTACTTC	CASTRTSGGETQYF
few	TRBV5-4	TRBJ2-1	TRBD2	TGTGCCAGCAGCTTGGCGTCTTCAAGCGGGGTGTACAATGAGCAGTTCTTC	CASSLASSSGVYNEQFF
many	TRBV20-1	TRBJ1-2	-	TGCAGTGCTAGAGATGTCCGGGGGAATGGCTACACCTTC	CSARDVRGNGYTF
few	TRBV20-1	TRBJ1-6	TRBD1	TGCAGTAGTCGACAGGGATGGAATTCACCCCTCCACTTT	CSSRQGWNSPLHF
many	TRBV9	TRBJ2-5	TRBD2	TGTGCCAGCAGCGTCAGTCTAGCGGGTCGAGAGACCCAGTACTTC	CASSVSLAGRETQYF
few	TRBV30	TRBJ1-6	TRBD1	TGTGCCCTGGACAGGGACAATTCACCCCTCCACTTT	CALDRDNSPLHF
many	TRBV20-1	TRBJ2-3	-	TGCAGTGCCCTGATTATGACCAATGGGGGTACGCAGTATTTT	CSALIMTNGGTQYF
-	TRBV7-2	TRBJ1-4	TRBD1	TGTGCCAGCAGCAGGGACAGGGCAGGTGAAAAACTGTTTTTT	CASSRDRAGEKLFF
many	TRBV27	TRBJ2-7	TRBD1	TGTGCCAGCAGAGTAAGACAGGGCCCCTCCTACGAGCAGTACTTC	CASRVRQGPSYEQYF
few	TRBV7-9	TRBJ1-2	-	TGTGCCAGCAGCTTAGATGGGGGAAGTCCTGGCTACACCTTC	CASSLDGGSPGYTF
-	TRBV6-1	TRBJ1-5	TRBD1	TGTGCCAGCAGTCCCGGACAGGGGTATAATCAGCCCCAGCATTTT	CASSPGQGYNQPQHF
many	TRBV29-1	TRBJ2-3	-	TGCAGCGTTGAAGATCGCCAGGGTTCATACAGCACAGATACGCAGTATTTT	CSVEDRQGSYSTDTQYF
many	TRBV20-1	TRBJ2-3	-	TGCAGTGCTAGAGTCCCTAGCCTAAAATACGTGCAGTATTTT	CSARVPSLKYVQYF
many	TRBV20-1	TRBJ1-4	-	TGCAGTGCTAGCCTGGACCTCATCAGAGCAACTAATGAAAAACTGTTTTTT	CSASLDLIRATNEKLFF
-	TRBV18	TRBJ2-1	-	TGTGCCAGTCATGACCCCCCGGGTGAGCAGTTCTTC	CASHDPPGEQFF
few	TRBV5-6	TRBJ2-5	-	TGTGCCAGCAGCTTGGTAACCGGGGGCCTACAAGAGACCCAGTACTTC	CASSLVTGGLQETQYF
-	TRBV4-2	TRBJ2-3	-	TGTGCCAGCAGCCAAGCCATTCGTGGAGTGGATACGCAGTATTTT	CASSQAIRGVDTQYF
-	TRBV30	TRBJ2-1	-	TGTGCCTGGACCACAGACTACAATGAGCAGTTCTTC	CAWTTDYNEQFF
-	TRBV7-9	TRBJ2-1	TRBD2	TGTGCCAGCAGCCTATATAGCGGGGGGAACAATGAGCAGTTCTTC	CASSLYSGGNNEQFF
-	TRBV13	TRBJ1-1	-	TGTGCCAGCAGCTCTGAAAGCGATAAAGCTTTCTTT	CASSSESDKAFF
few	TRBV15	TRBJ2-1	TRBD2	TGTGCCACCAGCAGATCCCTAGGACAGTTTACTAGCGGAGCCAATGAGCAGTTCTTC	CATSRSLGQFTSGANEQFF
-	TRBV7-2	TRBJ2-4	TRBD2	TGTGCCAGCAGCTCCCCCCCGGAACTAGCGGGGGCCCGCCCAGCGAACATTCAGTACTTC	CASSSPPELAGARPANIQYF
few	TRBV2	TRBJ2-7	-	TGTGCCAGTACCAGGGGAACCTACGAGCAGTACTTC	CASTRGTYEQYF
few	TRBV7-2	TRBJ2-5	-	TGTGCCAGCAGCAAGCAAGAGACCCAGTACTTC	CASSKQETQYF
few	TRBV20-1	TRBJ2-5	TRBD1	TGCAGGCCCTTTAACCGGGACAGGGGCCTCCAAGAGACCCAGTACTTC	CRPFNRDRGLQETQYF
few	TRBV12-3/TRBV12-4	TRBJ2-5	TRBD2	TGTGCCAGCAGTTTAGGTGTCAGCGGGGTCCAAGAGACCCAGTACTTC	CASSLGVSGVQETQYF
-	TRBV6-2/TRBV6-3	TRBJ2-1	TRBD2	TGTGCCAGCAGGCGTAGCGGGAGGGGCTCCTACAATGAGCAGTTCTTC	CASRRSGRGSYNEQFF
many	TRBV20-1	TRBJ1-1	-	TGCAGTGCTAGAGGGACGGGTAACACTGAAGCTTTCTTT	CSARGTGNTEAFF
few	TRBV7-2	TRBJ2-1	-	TGTGCCAGCAGCCCGATTGTCGGGAGTGAGCAGTTCTTC	CASSPIVGSEQFF